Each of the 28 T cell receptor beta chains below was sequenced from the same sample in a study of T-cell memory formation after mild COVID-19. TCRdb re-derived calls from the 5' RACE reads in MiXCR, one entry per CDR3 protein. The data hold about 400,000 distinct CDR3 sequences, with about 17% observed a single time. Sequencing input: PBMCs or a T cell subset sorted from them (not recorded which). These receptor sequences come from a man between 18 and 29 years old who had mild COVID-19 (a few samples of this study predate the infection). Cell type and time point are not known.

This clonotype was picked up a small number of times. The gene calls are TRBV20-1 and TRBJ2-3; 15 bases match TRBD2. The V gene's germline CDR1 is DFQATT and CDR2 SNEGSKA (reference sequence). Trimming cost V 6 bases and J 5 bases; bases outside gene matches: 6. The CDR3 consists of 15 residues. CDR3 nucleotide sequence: TGCAGTGCCAGACGGACTAGCGGGGGGGGAGATACGCAGTATTTT. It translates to CSARRTSGGGDTQYF.

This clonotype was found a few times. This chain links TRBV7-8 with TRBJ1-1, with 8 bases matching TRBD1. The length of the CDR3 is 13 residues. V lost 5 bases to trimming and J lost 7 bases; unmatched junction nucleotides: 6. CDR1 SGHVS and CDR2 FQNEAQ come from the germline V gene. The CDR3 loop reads CASSPQGAGEAFF. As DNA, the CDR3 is TGTGCCAGCAGCCCGCAGGGGGCCGGTGAAGCTTTCTTT.

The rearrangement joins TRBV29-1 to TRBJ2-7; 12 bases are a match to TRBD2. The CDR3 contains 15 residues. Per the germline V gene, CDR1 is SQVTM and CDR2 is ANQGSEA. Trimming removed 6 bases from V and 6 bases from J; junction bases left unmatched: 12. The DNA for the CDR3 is TGCAGCGTCGCGTCTAAACTGACTAGCGGGGGCGAGCAGTACTTC. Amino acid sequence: CSVASKLTSGGEQYF.

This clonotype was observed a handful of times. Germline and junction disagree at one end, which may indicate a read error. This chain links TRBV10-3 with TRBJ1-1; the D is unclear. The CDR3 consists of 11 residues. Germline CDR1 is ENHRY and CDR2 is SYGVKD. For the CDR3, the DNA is TGTGCCATCATGTCCAACACTGTAGCTTTCTTT. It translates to CAIMSNTVAFF.

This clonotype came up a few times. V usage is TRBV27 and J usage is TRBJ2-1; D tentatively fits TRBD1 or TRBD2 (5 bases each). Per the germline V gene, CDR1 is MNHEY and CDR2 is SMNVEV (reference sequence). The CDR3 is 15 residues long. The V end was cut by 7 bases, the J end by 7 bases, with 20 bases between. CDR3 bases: TGTGCCAGCAAATCCCGCACGGGACGTTCGAATGAGCAGTTCTTC. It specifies CASKSRTGRSNEQFF.

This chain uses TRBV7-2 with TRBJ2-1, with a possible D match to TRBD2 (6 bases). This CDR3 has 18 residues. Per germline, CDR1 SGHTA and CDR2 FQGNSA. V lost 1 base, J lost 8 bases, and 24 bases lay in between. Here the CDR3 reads CASSLVSGVGGLGDEQFF. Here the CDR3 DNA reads TGTGCCAGCAGCTTAGTTAGCGGCGTTGGGGGTCTTGGAGATGAGCAGTTCTTC.

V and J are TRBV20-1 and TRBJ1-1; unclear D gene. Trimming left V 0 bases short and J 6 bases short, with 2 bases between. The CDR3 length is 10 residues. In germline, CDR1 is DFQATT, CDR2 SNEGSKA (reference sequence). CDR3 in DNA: TGCAGTGCTAGAGAACCTGAAGCTTTCTTT. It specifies CSAREPEAFF.

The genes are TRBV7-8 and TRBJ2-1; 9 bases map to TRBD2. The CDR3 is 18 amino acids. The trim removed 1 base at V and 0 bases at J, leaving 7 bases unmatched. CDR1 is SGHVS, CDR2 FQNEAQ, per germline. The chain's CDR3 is CASSLVGGGVSSYNEQFF. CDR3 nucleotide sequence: TGTGCCAGCAGCTTAGTAGGCGGGGGGGTTAGCTCCTACAATGAGCAGTTCTTC. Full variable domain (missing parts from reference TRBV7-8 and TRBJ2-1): GAGVSQSPRYKVAKRGQDVALRCDPISGHVSLFWYQQALGQGPEFLTYFQNEAQLDKSGLPSDRFFAERPEGSVSTLKIQRTQQEDSAVYLCASSLVGGGVSSYNEQFFGPGTRLTVL.

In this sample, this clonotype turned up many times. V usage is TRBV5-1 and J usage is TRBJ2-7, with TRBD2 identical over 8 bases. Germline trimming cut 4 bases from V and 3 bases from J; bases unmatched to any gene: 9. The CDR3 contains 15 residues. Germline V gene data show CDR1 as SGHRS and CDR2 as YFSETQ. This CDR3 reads CASSQSGGSSYEQYF. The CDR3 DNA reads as TGCGCCAGCAGCCAAAGCGGGGGCTCGAGCTACGAGCAGTACTTC.

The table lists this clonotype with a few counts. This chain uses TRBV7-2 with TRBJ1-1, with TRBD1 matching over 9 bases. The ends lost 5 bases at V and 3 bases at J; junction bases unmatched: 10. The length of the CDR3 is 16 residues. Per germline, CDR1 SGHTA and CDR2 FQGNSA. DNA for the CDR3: TGTGCCAGCAGCAGAAACAGGGGGCGGGGGGACACTGAAGCTTTCTTT. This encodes CASSRNRGRGDTEAFF.

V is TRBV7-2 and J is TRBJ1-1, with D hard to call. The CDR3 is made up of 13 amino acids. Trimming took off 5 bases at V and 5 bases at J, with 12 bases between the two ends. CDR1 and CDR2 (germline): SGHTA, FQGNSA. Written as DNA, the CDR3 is TGTGCCAGCAGCCAACAGTCGGGAACTGAAGCTTTCTTT. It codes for CASSQQSGTEAFF.

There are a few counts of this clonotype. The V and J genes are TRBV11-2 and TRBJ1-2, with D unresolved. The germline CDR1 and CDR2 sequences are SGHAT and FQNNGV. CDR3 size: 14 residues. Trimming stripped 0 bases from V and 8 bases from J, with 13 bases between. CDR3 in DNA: TGTGCCAGCAGCTTAGATTTGGGAGGCACGGGCTACACCTTC. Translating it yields CASSLDLGGTGYTF.

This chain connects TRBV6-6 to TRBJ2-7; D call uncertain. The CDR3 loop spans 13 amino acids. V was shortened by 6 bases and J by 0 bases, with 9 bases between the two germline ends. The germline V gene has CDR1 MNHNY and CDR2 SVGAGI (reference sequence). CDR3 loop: CASRRRSSYEQYV. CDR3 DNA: TGTGCCAGCAGGCGTAGGAGCTCCTACGAGCAGTACGTC.

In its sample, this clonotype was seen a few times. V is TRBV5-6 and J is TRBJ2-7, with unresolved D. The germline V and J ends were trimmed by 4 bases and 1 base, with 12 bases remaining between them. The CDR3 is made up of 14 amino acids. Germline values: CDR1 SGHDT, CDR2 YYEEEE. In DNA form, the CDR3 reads TGTGCCAGCAGCCCCTCAGGTCGTTCCTACGAGCAGTACGTC. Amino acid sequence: CASSPSGRSYEQYV.

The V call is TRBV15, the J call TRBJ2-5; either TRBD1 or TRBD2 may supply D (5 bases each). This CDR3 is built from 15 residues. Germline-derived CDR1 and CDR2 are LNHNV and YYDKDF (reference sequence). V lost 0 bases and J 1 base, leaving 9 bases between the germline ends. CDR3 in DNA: TGTGCCACCAGCAGAGATCCGGGGACCCAAGAGACCCAGTACTTC. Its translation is CATSRDPGTQETQYF.

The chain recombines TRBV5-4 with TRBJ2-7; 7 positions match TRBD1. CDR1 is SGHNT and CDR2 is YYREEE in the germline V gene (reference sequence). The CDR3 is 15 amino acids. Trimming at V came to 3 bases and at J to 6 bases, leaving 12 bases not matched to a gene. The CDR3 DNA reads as TGTGCCAGCAGCTGGGACAGCACACCCGTCGGCGAGCAGTACGTC. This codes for CASSWDSTPVGEQYV.

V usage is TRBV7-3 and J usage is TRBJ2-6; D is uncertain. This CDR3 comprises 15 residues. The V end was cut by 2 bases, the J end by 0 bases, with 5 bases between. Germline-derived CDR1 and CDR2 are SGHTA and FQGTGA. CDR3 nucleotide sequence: TGTGCCAGCAGCTTAGCGACCTCTGGGGCCAACGTCCTGACTTTC. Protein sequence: CASSLATSGANVLTF.

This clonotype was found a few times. The CDR3, as DNA: TGTGCCAGCAGAAGGGGAACCGGGGAGCTGTTTTTT. Protein product: CASRRGTGELFF. This sequence joins TRBV12-3 or TRBV12-4 and TRBJ2-2; a possible D gene is TRBD1 (5 bases). The CDR3 has 12 amino acids. V lost 6 bases to trimming and J lost 5 bases, with 7 bases between them.

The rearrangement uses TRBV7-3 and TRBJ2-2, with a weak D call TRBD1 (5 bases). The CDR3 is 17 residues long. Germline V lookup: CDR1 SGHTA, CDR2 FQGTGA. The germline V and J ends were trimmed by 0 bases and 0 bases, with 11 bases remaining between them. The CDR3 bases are TGTGCCAGCAGCTTAACGATTGAAGGGGCGAACACCGGGGAGCTGTTTTTT. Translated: CASSLTIEGANTGELFF.

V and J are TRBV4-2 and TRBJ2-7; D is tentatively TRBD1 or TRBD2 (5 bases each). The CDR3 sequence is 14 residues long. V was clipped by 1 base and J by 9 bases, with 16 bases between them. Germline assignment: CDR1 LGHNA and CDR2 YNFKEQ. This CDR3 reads CASSQGGSAGRQYV. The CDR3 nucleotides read TGTGCCAGCAGCCAAGGGGGGAGTGCAGGGCGGCAGTACGTC.

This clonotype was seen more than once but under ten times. The CDR3 region is CASSEALPSGGRFF. In DNA form, the CDR3 reads TGTGCCAGCAGTGAAGCGCTTCCTAGCGGGGGCAGGTTCTTC. The rearrangement uses TRBV2 and TRBJ2-1, with TRBD2 matching over 10 bases. V gave up 0 bases and J gave up 15 bases; unmatched junction bases: 8. Germline lookup yields CDR1 SNHLY and CDR2 FYNNEI. The CDR3 is 14 amino acids.

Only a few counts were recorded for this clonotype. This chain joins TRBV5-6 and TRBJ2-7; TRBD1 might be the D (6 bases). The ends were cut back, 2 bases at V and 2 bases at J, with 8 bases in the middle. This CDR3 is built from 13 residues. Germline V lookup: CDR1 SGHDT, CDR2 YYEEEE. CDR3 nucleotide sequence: TGTGCCAGCAGCTTCAGGGGAACCTACGAGCAGTACGTC. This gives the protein CASSFRGTYEQYV.

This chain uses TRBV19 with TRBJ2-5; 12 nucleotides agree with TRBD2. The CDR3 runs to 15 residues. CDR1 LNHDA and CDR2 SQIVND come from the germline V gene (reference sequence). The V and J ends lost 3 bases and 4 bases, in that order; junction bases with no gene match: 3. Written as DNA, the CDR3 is TGTGCCAGTAGTATGGGACTAGCGGGCCGAGAGACCCAGTACTTC. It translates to CASSMGLAGRETQYF.

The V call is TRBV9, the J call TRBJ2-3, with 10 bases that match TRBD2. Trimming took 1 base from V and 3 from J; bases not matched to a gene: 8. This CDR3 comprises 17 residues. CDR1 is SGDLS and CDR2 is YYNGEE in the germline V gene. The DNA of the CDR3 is TGTGCCAGCAGCGTACGAAGCGGGGGGGCGGGTACAGATACGCAGTATTTT. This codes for CASSVRSGGAGTDTQYF. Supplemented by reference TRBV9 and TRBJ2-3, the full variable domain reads DSGVTQTPKHLITATGQRVTLRCSPRSGDLSVYWYQQSLDQGLQFLIQYYNGEERAKGNILERFSAQQFPDLHSELNLSSLELGDSALYFCASSVRSGGAGTDTQYFGPGTRLTVL.

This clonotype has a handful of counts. CDR3 coding DNA: TGTGCCAGCAGCTACAGCATACAAGAGACCCAGTACTTC. Its translation: CASSYSIQETQYF. The chain combines TRBV7-2 with TRBJ2-5; D not resolved. Germline CDR1 reads SGHTA; CDR2 reads FQGNSA. This CDR3 is built from 13 residues. V lost 4 bases and J 2 bases, leaving 8 bases between the germline ends.

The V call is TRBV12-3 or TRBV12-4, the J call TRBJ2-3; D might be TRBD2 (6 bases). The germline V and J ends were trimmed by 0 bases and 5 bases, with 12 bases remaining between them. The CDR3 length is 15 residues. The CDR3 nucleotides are TGTGCCAGCAGTTTAGCGGGGGGACTGGTAGATACGCAGTATTTT. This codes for CASSLAGGLVDTQYF.

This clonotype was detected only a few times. CDR3 nucleotides: TGTGCCAGCAGTGGGACGCCGAGCTCCTATAATTCACCCCTCCACTTT. The encoded protein is CASSGTPSSYNSPLHF. This chain joins TRBV2 and TRBJ1-6, with D unclear. Trimming shortened V by 4 bases and J by 0 bases, and 10 bases separated the two germline ends. The germline gives CDR1 SNHLY, CDR2 FYNNEI. CDR3 length equals 16 residues.

The CDR3 reads CSARDQALRRGEQFF. The CDR3 DNA is TGCAGTGCTAGAGATCAGGCCCTTCGGCGCGGAGAGCAGTTCTTC. V and J are TRBV20-1 and TRBJ2-1; D unresolved. V lost 0 bases, J lost 10 bases, and 19 bases lay in between. CDR3 length: 15 residues. The germline V gene has CDR1 DFQATT and CDR2 SNEGSKA (reference sequence).